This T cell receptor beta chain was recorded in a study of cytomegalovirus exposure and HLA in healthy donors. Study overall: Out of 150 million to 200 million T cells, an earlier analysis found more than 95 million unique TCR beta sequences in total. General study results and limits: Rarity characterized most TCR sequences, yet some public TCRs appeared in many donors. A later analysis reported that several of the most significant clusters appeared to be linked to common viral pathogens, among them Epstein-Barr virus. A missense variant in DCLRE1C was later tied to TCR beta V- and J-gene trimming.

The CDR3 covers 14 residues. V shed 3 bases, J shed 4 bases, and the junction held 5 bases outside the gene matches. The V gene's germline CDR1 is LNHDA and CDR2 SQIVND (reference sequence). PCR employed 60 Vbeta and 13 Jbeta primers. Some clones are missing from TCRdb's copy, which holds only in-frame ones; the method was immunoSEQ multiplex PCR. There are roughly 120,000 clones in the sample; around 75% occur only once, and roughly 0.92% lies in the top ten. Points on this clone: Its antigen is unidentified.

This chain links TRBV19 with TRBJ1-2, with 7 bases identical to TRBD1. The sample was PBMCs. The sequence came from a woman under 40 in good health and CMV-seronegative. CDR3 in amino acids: CASSIKGGPYGYTF. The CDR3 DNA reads TGTGCCAGTAGTATTAAAGGGGGCCCCTATGGCTACACCTTC. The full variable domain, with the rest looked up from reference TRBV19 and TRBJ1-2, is DGGITQSPKYLFRKEGQNVTLSCEQNLNHDAMYWYRQDPGQGLRLIYYSQIVNDFQKGDIAEGYSVSREKKESFPLTVTSAQKNPTAFYLCASSIKGGPYGYTFGSGTRLTVV.